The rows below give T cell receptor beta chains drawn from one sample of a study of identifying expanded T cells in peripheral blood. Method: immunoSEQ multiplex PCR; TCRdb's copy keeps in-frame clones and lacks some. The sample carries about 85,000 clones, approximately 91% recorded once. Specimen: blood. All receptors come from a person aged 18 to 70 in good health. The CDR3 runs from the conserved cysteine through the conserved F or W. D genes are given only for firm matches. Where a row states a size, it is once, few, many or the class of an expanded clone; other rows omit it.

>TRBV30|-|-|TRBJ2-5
TGTGCCTGGAGGAGAGGGGATGTCGGGGAGACCCAGTACTTC
CAWRRGDVGETQYF
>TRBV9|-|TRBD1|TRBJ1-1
TGTGCCAGCAGCCAAACGACAGGGCTCACTGAAGCTTTCTTT
CASSQTTGLTEAFF
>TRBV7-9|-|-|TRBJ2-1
TGTGCCAGCAGCCGATTACAGGACAATGAGCAGTTCTTC
CASSRLQDNEQFF
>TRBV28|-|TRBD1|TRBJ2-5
TGTGCCAGCAGTTCCGGGACAGGGGGCTCGGGAAACCAGTACTTC
CASSSGTGGSGNQYF
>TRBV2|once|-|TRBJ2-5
TGTGCCAGCAGCTACAGCTTCCGAGAGACCCAGTACTTC
CASSYSFRETQYF
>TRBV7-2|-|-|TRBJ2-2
TGTGCCAGCAGCTTATCGGTAGTCTCCGGGGAGCTGTTTTTT
CASSLSVVSGELFF
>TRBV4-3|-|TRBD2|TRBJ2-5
TGCGCCAGCAGCCAAGATCGTCGCAGCGGGAGGGCCATTCACGATGGAGAGACCCAGTACTTC
CASSQDRRSGRAIHDGETQYF
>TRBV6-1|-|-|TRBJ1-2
TGTGCCAGCAGTGCCCACCTGGAGGGTCCCTATGGCTACACCTTC
CASSAHLEGPYGYTF
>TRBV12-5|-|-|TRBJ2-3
TGTGCTAGTGGTTTGGTGGGTGGCGGGGTACACATAGATACGCAGTATTTT
CASGLVGGGVHIDTQYF
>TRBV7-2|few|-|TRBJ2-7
TGTGCCAGCAGCTTAAAAGAGGGTTGGAGGGGTTACGAGCAGTACTTC
CASSLKEGWRGYEQYF
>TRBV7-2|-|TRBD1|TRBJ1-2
TGTGCCAGCAGCCCGGACAGGGGGCTAGGCTACACCTTC
CASSPDRGLGYTF
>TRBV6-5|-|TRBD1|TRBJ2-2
TGTGCCAGCATGAGGGACAGCAACACCGGGGAGCTGTTTTTT
CASMRDSNTGELFF
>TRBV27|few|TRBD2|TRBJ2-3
TGTGCCAGCAGTTTATGGGCGGGGGACTTAATATCCACAGATACGCAGTATTTT
CASSLWAGDLISTDTQYF
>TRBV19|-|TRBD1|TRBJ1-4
TGTGCCAGTAGCAGAAAGGATACAGGGGGCGAAAAACTGTTTTTT
CASSRKDTGGEKLFF
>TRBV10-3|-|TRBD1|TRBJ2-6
TGTGCCACCGGACAGGGTACCGGGGCCAACGTCCTGACTTTC
CATGQGTGANVLTF
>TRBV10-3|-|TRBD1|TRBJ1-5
TGTGCCATCAGGGAACAGGGGGGTCAGCCCCAGCATTTT
CAIREQGGQPQHF
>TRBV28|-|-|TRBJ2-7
TGTGCCAGCAGTTTTCCCCCCGGGGGCTCCTACGAGCAGTACTTC
CASSFPPGGSYEQYF
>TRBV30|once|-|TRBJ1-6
TGTGCCTGGATTCCTCAGGGAGGCAATAATTCACCCCTCCACTTT
CAWIPQGGNNSPLHF
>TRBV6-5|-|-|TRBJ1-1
TGTGCCAGCAGTTACTCCAGGAGTCTGAACACTGAAGCTTTCTTT
CASSYSRSLNTEAFF
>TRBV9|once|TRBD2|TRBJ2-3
TGTGCCAGCAGCGATAGCGGGGGGGCAACAGATACGCAGTATTTT
CASSDSGGATDTQYF
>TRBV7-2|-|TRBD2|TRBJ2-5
TGTGCCAGCAGCTTAGCTAGCGGGGGGGCCGTAGAGACCCAGTACTTC
CASSLASGGAVETQYF
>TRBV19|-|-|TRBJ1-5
TGTGCCAGCCTTGGGGAGTTAGATTCCGATCAGCCCCAGCATTTT
CASLGELDSDQPQHF
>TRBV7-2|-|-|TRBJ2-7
TGTGCCAGCAGCTTAGCTCTCTGGGTCGGTAGCGTGGACGAGCAGTACTTC
CASSLALWVGSVDEQYF
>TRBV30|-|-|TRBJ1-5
TGTGCCTGGAGTGTCGGGGCTGTCCAGCCCCAGCATTTT
CAWSVGAVQPQHF
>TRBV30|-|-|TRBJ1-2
TGTGCCTGGAGTCCCAACGCAGCAAGACCCTATGGCTACACCTTC
CAWSPNAARPYGYTF
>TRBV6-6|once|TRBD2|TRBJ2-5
TGTGCCAGCAGTTACCGTGCTAGCGGAATACAAGAGACCCAGTACTTC
CASSYRASGIQETQYF
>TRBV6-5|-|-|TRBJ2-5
TGTGCCAGCAGTAGGGCAGCGTACCAAGAGACCCAGTACTTC
CASSRAAYQETQYF
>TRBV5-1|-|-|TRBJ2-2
TGCGCCAGCAGCGTCAGACAGTCGAACACCGGGGAGCTGTTTTTT
CASSVRQSNTGELFF
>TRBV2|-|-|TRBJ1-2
TGTGCCAGCAGTGAAGGTCCCTATGGCTACACCTTC
CASSEGPYGYTF
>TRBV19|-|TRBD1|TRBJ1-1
TGTGCCAGTAGTATTGGGATGGACAGGCCTTACACTGAAGCTTTCTTT
CASSIGMDRPYTEAFF
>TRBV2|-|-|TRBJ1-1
TGTGCCAGCAGTAGGAGTACCTCTGAAGCTTTCTTT
CASSRSTSEAFF
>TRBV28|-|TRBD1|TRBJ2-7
TGTGCCAGCAGTTCCCCTCTGTACAGGGGGACCTCCTACGAGCAGTACTTC
CASSSPLYRGTSYEQYF
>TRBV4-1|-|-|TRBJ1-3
TGCGCCAGCAGCCAAGATCCCGCCTTTGAGGGTACTGGAAACACCATATATTTT
CASSQDPAFEGTGNTIYF
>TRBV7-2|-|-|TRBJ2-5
TGTGCCAGCAGCTCAGGGGGACTCAGGACCCAGTACTTC
CASSSGGLRTQYF
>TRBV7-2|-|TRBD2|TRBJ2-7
TGTGCCAGCAGCTCTAGCGGGGGGATTTACGAGCAGTACTTC
CASSSSGGIYEQYF
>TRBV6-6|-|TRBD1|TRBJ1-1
TGTGCCAGCAGTTTACAGGGGGCCTTCACTGAAGCTTTCTTT
CASSLQGAFTEAFF
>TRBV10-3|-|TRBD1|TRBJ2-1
TGTGCCATCAGTGATAGAGGGACAGGGGCTGGGGGTGAGCAGTTCTTC
CAISDRGTGAGGEQFF
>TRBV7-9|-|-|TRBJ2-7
TGTGCCAGCAGCTTAGCCCACGAGCAGTACTTC
CASSLAHEQYF
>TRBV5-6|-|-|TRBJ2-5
TGTGCCAGCAGCTTGTCGGGGTTCGGGTACACGGGGCAGTACTTC
CASSLSGFGYTGQYF
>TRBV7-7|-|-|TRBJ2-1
TGTGCCAGCAGCATAGAGTTGAATGAGCAGTTCTTC
CASSIELNEQFF
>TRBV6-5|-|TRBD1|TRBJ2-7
TGTGCCAGCTCGACAGGGAAAGCCCCGCAGTACTTC
CASSTGKAPQYF
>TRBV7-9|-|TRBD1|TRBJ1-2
TGTGCCAGCAGCTTAGCCGGGACAGGGATCGTCGGCTACACCTTC
CASSLAGTGIVGYTF
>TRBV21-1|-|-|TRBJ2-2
TGTGCCAGCAGCAAAGCTTGGCTAGCGGGAGTTACCGGGGAGCTGTTTTTT
CASSKAWLAGVTGELFF
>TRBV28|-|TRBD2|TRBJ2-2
TGTGCCAGCAGTTCCGTAGGCGGGAGGGGAGCCGGGGAGCTGTTTTTT
CASSSVGGRGAGELFF
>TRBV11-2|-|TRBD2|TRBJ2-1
TGTGCCAGCAGCCAGACTAGCGGTTACAATGAGCAGTTCTTC
CASSQTSGYNEQFF
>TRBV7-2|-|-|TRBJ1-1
TGTGCCAGCAGCAGGCGGGACTATGAAGCTTTCTTT
CASSRRDYEAFF
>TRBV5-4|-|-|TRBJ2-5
TGTGCCAGCAGCTGGGATAGAAAGATAGAGACCCAGTACTTC
CASSWDRKIETQYF
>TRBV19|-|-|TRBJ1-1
TGTGCCAGTATTGGGTCCTGGGCTATGAACACTGAAGCTTTCTTT
CASIGSWAMNTEAFF
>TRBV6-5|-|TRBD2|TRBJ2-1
TGTGCCAGCAGGGCGACTAGCGGGTTACTCAATGAGCAGTTCTTC
CASRATSGLLNEQFF
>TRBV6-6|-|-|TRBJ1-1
TGTGCCAGCAGTTACTCGATTCCAGAGGAGGGCACTGAAGCTTTCTTT
CASSYSIPEEGTEAFF
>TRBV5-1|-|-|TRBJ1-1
TGCGCCAGCAGCTGGGGAGACAGGCCGAACACTGAAGCTTTCTTT
CASSWGDRPNTEAFF
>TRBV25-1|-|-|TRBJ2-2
TGTGCCAGCAGTGAGGTCGGTTCTAACACCGGGGAGCTGTTTTTT
CASSEVGSNTGELFF
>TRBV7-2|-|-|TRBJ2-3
TGTGCCAGCAGGTACGGAGTAGATGGGGATACGCAGTATTTT
CASRYGVDGDTQYF